These 14 T cell receptor beta chains originate from one sample sequenced in a study of blood T cell repertoires in COVID-19. The protocol was immunoSEQ multiplex PCR, while the TCRdb copy is restricted to in-frame clones and leaves out a portion. This repertoire shows about 220,000 clones, 82% found once; its top ten account for roughly 3.5%. Sequencing input: PBMCs or T cells enriched from blood (not recorded which). The receptors originated from a woman aged 60-75 years who had recovered from COVID-19.

The chain links TRBV18 to TRBJ2-7, with D perhaps matching TRBD2 (6 bases). Trimming stripped 5 bases from V and 0 bases from J, with 14 bases between. There are 15 residues in the CDR3. Germline CDR1 reads KGHSH; CDR2 reads LQKENI. The CDR3 loop is CASSSGLVSSYEQYF. CDR3 in DNA: TGTGCCAGCTCATCGGGACTGGTTAGCTCCTACGAGCAGTACTTC. The entire variable domain, with the rest obtained from reference TRBV18 and TRBJ2-7, is as follows: NAGVMQNPRHLVRRRGQEARLRCSPMKGHSHVYWYRQLPEEGLKFMVYLQKENIIDESGMPKERFSAEFPKEGPSILRIQQVVRGDSAAYFCASSSGLVSSYEQYFGPGTRLTVT.

V is TRBV18 and J is TRBJ2-7; tentative D call: TRBD1 (6 bases). CDR3 size: 15 residues. Germline V CDR1 and CDR2: KGHSH, LQKENI. V lost 1 base and J 4 bases, leaving 14 bases between the germline ends. The CDR3 bases are TGTGCCAGCTCACCACGAGGGGGAACTTCGTACGAGCAGTACTTC. It is translated as CASSPRGGTSYEQYF.

V gene TRBV5-8 combines with J gene TRBJ2-2; D remains ambiguous. Trimming left V 4 bases short and J 0 bases short, with 4 bases between. CDR1 and CDR2 (germline): SGHTS, YDEGEE. The CDR3 extends over 13 amino acids. The CDR3 protein is CASSPANTGELFF. The DNA for the CDR3 is TGTGCCAGCAGCCCCGCGAACACCGGGGAGCTGTTTTTT.

The chain carries TRBV10-3 and TRBJ2-7, with TRBD1 identical over 10 bases. The CDR3 contains 14 residues. Germline lookup yields CDR1 ENHRY and CDR2 SYGVKD. V dropped 6 bases and J dropped 2; count of bases not matched to a gene: 4. CDR3 residues: CAIRVGTGAYEQYF. For the CDR3, the DNA is TGTGCCATCAGGGTTGGGACAGGGGCCTACGAGCAGTACTTC.

This rearrangement joins TRBV3-1 (or the pseudogene TRBV3-2) to TRBJ1-1; TRBD1 aligns across 10 bases. The germline V gene has CDR1 LGHDT and CDR2 YNNKEL (reference sequence). After removal of 3 bases from V and 8 bases from J, the junction contained 9 bases not matched to a gene. The CDR3 is 15 amino acids. In DNA form, the CDR3 reads TGTGCCAGCAGCCACGGGACAGGGGATTGGGCGGAAGCTTTCTTT. Amino acid sequence: CASSHGTGDWAEAFF.

The chain has TRBV5-5 and TRBJ2-3; D might be TRBD1 (6 bases). The germline gives CDR1 SGHKS, CDR2 YYEKEE (reference sequence). This CDR3 is 14 amino acids long. V lost 0 bases and J lost 4, with 9 bases in between. The CDR3 loop reads CASSLAWGPDTQYF. CDR3 nucleotide sequence: TGTGCCAGCAGCTTGGCCTGGGGGCCAGATACGCAGTATTTT. The entire variable domain, with the rest obtained from reference TRBV5-5 and TRBJ2-3, is as follows: DAGVTQSPTHLIKTRGQQVTLRCSPISGHKSVSWYQQVLGQGPQFIFQYYEKEERGRGNFPDRFSARQFPNYSSELNVNALLLGDSALYLCASSLAWGPDTQYFGPGTRLTVL.

The chain combines TRBV29-1 with TRBJ2-6, with TRBD1 matching 12 bases. V dropped 5 bases and J dropped 1; count of bases not matched to a gene: 3. Germline loops: CDR1 SQVTM, CDR2 ANQGSEA. The CDR3 is 16 residues long. The DNA of the CDR3 is TGCAGCGTTACGGGACAGGGGGCGTCTGGGGCCAACGTCCTGACTTTC. Its translation: CSVTGQGASGANVLTF.

This sequence joins TRBV30 and TRBJ1-5, with a weak D call TRBD1 (6 bases). The length of the CDR3 is 16 residues. Germline CDR1 GTSNPN, CDR2 SVGIG (reference sequence). Trimming removed 1 base from V and 4 bases from J, with 17 bases in between. CDR3 sequence (DNA): TGTGCCTGGAGTGACCAACCCGGGGGGACAAATCAGCCCCAGCATTTT. Translation: CAWSDQPGGTNQPQHF.

The chain carries TRBV4-1 and TRBJ2-7; possibly TRBD1 for D (5 bases). V was pared by 1 base and J by 0 bases, with 10 bases between. Germline values: CDR1 MGHRA, CDR2 YSYEKL. The CDR3 covers 15 residues. This CDR3 reads CASSQADRISYEQYF. The DNA for the CDR3 is TGCGCCAGCAGCCAAGCCGACAGAATCTCCTACGAGCAGTACTTC.

This sequence joins TRBV7-2 and TRBJ2-4, with 9 bases fitting TRBD2. CDR1 is SGHTA and CDR2 is FQGNSA in the germline V gene. The CDR3 is made up of 16 amino acids. Germline trimming cut 0 bases from V and 8 bases from J; bases unmatched to any gene: 8. In nucleotides, the CDR3 is TGTGCCAGCAGCTTAGCCCTAGCGGGGTTGGTGGACATTCAGTACTTC. Residues: CASSLALAGLVDIQYF.

CDR3 residues: CASSLNRDRGQSPLHF. CDR3 coding DNA: TGTGCCAGCTCACTTAACCGGGACAGGGGGCAATCACCCCTCCACTTT. This chain links TRBV18 with TRBJ1-6; 12 bases agree with TRBD1. V was clipped by 4 bases and J by 10 bases; unmatched bases: 8. The CDR3 has 16 residues. Germline lookup yields CDR1 KGHSH and CDR2 LQKENI.

This chain links TRBV6-5 with TRBJ2-1; 14 nucleotides agree with TRBD2. V was pared by 2 bases and J by 14 bases, with 8 bases of the junction left unmatched. The CDR3 extends over 15 amino acids. CDR1 and CDR2 from the germline V gene are MNHEY and SVGAGI. CDR3 sequence (DNA): TGTGCCAGCAGTTACCCGACTAGCGGGAGGGTCAGGGAGTTCTTC. Translation: CASSYPTSGRVREFF.

V and J are TRBV11-3 and TRBJ2-7; 9 nucleotides align to TRBD1. V gave up 4 bases and J gave up 5 bases; unmatched junction bases: 9. CDR3 length equals 15 residues. Germline V gene lookup returns CDR1 SGHNT and CDR2 YENEEA. The CDR3 DNA reads as TGTGCCAGCAGCTCGGCAGGGACAGGGTACCACGAGCAGTACTTC. Translation gives CASSSAGTGYHEQYF.

This clone was seen once. This chain joins TRBV7-2 and TRBJ2-2; a possible D gene is TRBD2 (6 bases). Trimming took 2 bases from V and 1 from J, leaving 11 bases between them. CDR1 is SGHTA, CDR2 FQGNSA, per germline. The CDR3 is made up of 16 amino acids. CDR3 nucleotide sequence: TGTGCCAGCAGCTTAAATGGAGGGCTGAACACCGGGGAGCTGTTTTTT. Its translation is CASSLNGGLNTGELFF.